This passage covers 10 T cell receptor beta chains from one sample sequenced in a study of T cell clusters in autoimmune cytopenias. TRB was amplified by touch-down multiplex PCR, primer pools A and B combined. TCRdb re-called the multiplex PCR reads and shows each CDR3 protein once, DNA omitted. The sample has 8,000 to 8,500 distinct CDR3 sequences. TRB was amplified from approximately 230 ng of peripheral blood genomic DNA per sample. Sequenced sample: peripheral blood. These receptors all stem from a human donor with an autoimmune cytopenia or autoimmune hepatitis (not recorded which).

Considering frequency, this clonotype is medium-sized (0.01 to 0.1%). The V gene is TRBV15, the J gene TRBJ1-5. This CDR3 is built from 14 residues. Germline-derived CDR1 and CDR2 are LNHNV and YYDKDF (reference sequence). CDR3 sequence: CATTSDLSAQPQHF.

By frequency, this clonotype registers medium-sized. The J gene is TRBJ2-7, the V gene TRBV30; TCRdb reports TRBD1, a call that lacks DNA to check it against. The CDR3 is 14 amino acids. Germline V lookup: CDR1 GTSNPN, CDR2 SVGIG (reference sequence). The CDR3 spells CAWSSRDGLYEQYF.

The CDR3 spells CASSPYTRKTSYEQYF. V and J are TRBV19 and TRBJ2-7; TCRdb calls TRBD1, which cannot be checked without DNA. This CDR3 region has 16 residues. Germline values: CDR1 LNHDA, CDR2 SQIVND (reference sequence). Full variable domain (missing parts from reference TRBV19 and TRBJ2-7): DGGITQSPKYLFRKEGQNVTLSCEQNLNHDAMYWYRQDPGQGLRLIYYSQIVNDFQKGDIAEGYSVSREKKESFPLTVTSAQKNPTAFYLCASSPYTRKTSYEQYFGPGTRLTVT.

This chain joins TRBV6-5 and TRBJ2-1; TCRdb returns TRBD1, unconfirmable since there is no DNA. Germline V gives CDR1 MNHEY, CDR2 SVGAGI. This CDR3 is 15 amino acids long. The CDR3 here is CASTPPGTPRNEQFF.

Considering frequency, this clonotype is medium-sized. V usage is TRBV29-1 and J usage is TRBJ2-1; TCRdb's D call, TRBD2, is unchecked because there is no DNA. CDR1 and CDR2 (germline): SQVTM, ANQGSEA. The CDR3 has 16 amino acids. CDR3 protein: CSVGAGGAGGGNEQFF.

The J gene is TRBJ1-2, the V gene TRBV6-1. This CDR3 region has 13 residues. CDR1 MNHNS and CDR2 SASEGT come from the germline V gene. CDR3 region: CASAERRNRGYTF.

The rearrangement joins TRBV30 to TRBJ2-1; the TCRdb call, TRBD2, lacks DNA for checking. Germline V gene data show CDR1 as GTSNPN and CDR2 as SVGIG (reference sequence). This CDR3 region has 16 residues. The CDR3: CAWHPGLAGGPNEQFF.

This clonotype counts as medium-sized (0.01 to 0.1%) by frequency. CDR3 residues: CASSPGSQPQHF. The chain couples TRBV7-9 to TRBJ1-5; the D gene TCRdb calls, TRBD1, cannot be checked with no DNA. The CDR3 contains 12 residues. Germline V gene data show CDR1 as SEHNR and CDR2 as FQNEAQ (reference sequence).

The genes are TRBV14 and TRBJ2-4; TCRdb's D call, TRBD1, is unchecked because there is no DNA. The CDR3 sequence is 16 residues long. Per the germline V gene, CDR1 is SGHDN and CDR2 is FVKESK. CDR3: CASSRSDSWAGNIQYF.

This rearrangement joins TRBV30 to TRBJ1-1; the D call from TCRdb, TRBD1, cannot be confirmed without DNA. Germline CDR1 reads GTSNPN; CDR2 reads SVGIG (reference sequence). The CDR3 is made up of 11 amino acids. CDR3 residues: CARRVVSEAFF.